One T cell receptor beta chain is described in this entry. Its target is unknown. With 60 Vbeta and 13 Jbeta primers, the PCR was carried out. Profiled with immunoSEQ multiplex PCR; TCRdb holds only in-frame clones, not every one. The sample contains 140,000 or so clones, roughly 80% of which appear only once. The sample originates from a study of cytomegalovirus exposure and HLA in healthy donors. The study, taken as a whole, reports: Excluded: some indistinguishable V segments such as TRBV6-2 and TRBV6-3.

Trimming stripped 2 bases from V and 0 bases from J, with 12 bases between. Germline values: CDR1 MNHNS, CDR2 SASEGT. The CDR3 runs to 16 residues. The receptor comes from a woman between 40 and 55 years old in good health and CMV-seronegative. The chain employs TRBV6-1 and TRBJ2-3; a weak D match, TRBD1 (5 bases). Sequences were obtained from PBMCs. The CDR3 protein is CASSETLAGSTDTQYF. The CDR3 coding sequence is TGTGCCAGCAGTGAAACTCTGGCAGGGAGCACAGATACGCAGTATTTT.